Each of the 10 T cell receptor beta chains below was sequenced from the same sample in a study of spatial heterogeneity in lung cancer. Time point described: sample taken at primary tumor resection. Whole RNA came from tumor, nontumor lung or frozen PBMC and was sequenced without being sorted. TCRdb redid the calling of the 5' RACE reads with MiXCR, one entry per CDR3 protein. The table records approximately 44,000 distinct CDR3 sequences, roughly 12% of them present only once. This specimen consisted of PBMCs, obtained at surgery. These receptor sequences come from a female donor with early-stage non-small cell lung cancer.

This clonotype is labeled as medium-sized (0.01 to 0.1%). This clone may be a read error of a much larger clone one base away. V is TRBV19 and J is TRBJ1-5; 9 bases align to TRBD1. The CDR3 spans 14 residues. From germline, CDR1 is LNHDA and CDR2 SQIVND (reference sequence). CDR3 coding DNA: TGTGCCAGTAGTAGCACAGGGGGCAATCAGCCCCAGAATTTT. Translated, it gives CASSSTGGNQPQNF.

CDR3 region: CASSLRAETEAFF. CDR3 in DNA: TGTGCCAGCAGCTTACGAGCAGAAACTGAAGCTTTCTTT. The chain is built from TRBV7-3 and TRBJ1-1; D gene ambiguous. Trimming took off 2 bases at V and 5 bases at J, with 9 bases between the two ends. Per the germline V gene, CDR1 is SGHTA and CDR2 is FQGTGA. The CDR3 extends over 13 amino acids. The complete variable domain, with remaining parts taken from reference TRBV7-3 and TRBJ1-1, reads GAGVSQTPSNKVTEKGKYVELRCDPISGHTALYWYRQSLGQGPEFLIYFQGTGAADDSGLPNDRFFAVRPEGSVSTLKIQRTERGDSAVYLCASSLRAETEAFFGQGTRLTVV.

This chain links TRBV11-2 with TRBJ1-1; 8 bases align to TRBD1. Per the germline V gene, CDR1 is SGHAT and CDR2 is FQNNGV. The V segment lost 4 bases and the J segment 1 base; nucleotides outside the gene matches: 2. The CDR3 consists of 14 residues. CDR3 in amino acids: CASSYGTGNTEAFF. The CDR3 DNA sequence: TGTGCCAGCAGCTACGGGACAGGGAACACTGAAGCTTTCTTT.

V and J are TRBV12-3 or TRBV12-4 and TRBJ2-1; TRBD2 is a possible D gene (6 bases). Trimming shortened V by 4 bases and J by 4 bases, and 17 bases separated the two germline ends. The CDR3 is 16 residues long. The CDR3 bases are TGTGCCAGCAGTTCCCGCCGACTAGAAGGGTACAATGAGCAGTTCTTC. Translating gives CASSSRRLEGYNEQFF.

The gene calls are TRBV5-4 and TRBJ1-5; D is perhaps TRBD1 (6 bases). This CDR3 contains 15 residues. V lost 0 bases and J 2 bases, leaving 9 bases between the germline ends. Germline-derived CDR1 and CDR2 are SGHNT and YYREEE (reference sequence). The CDR3 spells CASSLGGQGNQPQHF. The CDR3 DNA reads TGTGCCAGCAGCTTGGGGGGGCAGGGCAATCAGCCCCAGCATTTT. The complete variable domain, with remaining parts taken from reference TRBV5-4 and TRBJ1-5, reads ETGVTQSPTHLIKTRGQQVTLRCSSQSGHNTVSWYQQALGQGPQFIFQYYREEENGRGNFPPRFSGLQFPNYSSELNVNALELDDSALYLCASSLGGQGNQPQHFGDGTRLSIL.

Details on this clonotype: A junction end diverges from the germline sequence, so it may reflect a read error. This chain connects TRBV20-1 to TRBJ2-5; 8 nucleotides line up with TRBD2. The CDR3 is 15 residues long. Looked up from germline, CDR1 is DFQATT and CDR2 is SNEGSKA (reference sequence). CDR3 protein: CSATSLSGGEETRYF. CDR3 coding DNA: TGCAGTGCTACGTCGTTGAGCGGGGGTGAAGAGACCCGGTACTTC.

The chain carries TRBV10-3 and TRBJ1-6, with TRBD1 identical over 8 bases. Trimming at V came to 2 bases and at J to 10 bases, leaving 13 bases not matched to a gene. The CDR3 spans 17 residues. Germline V gives CDR1 ENHRY, CDR2 SYGVKD. The DNA of the CDR3 is TGTGCCATCAGTGAGCCCTCCGGACAGGGTGGACGATCACCCCTCCACTTT. Amino acid sequence: CAISEPSGQGGRSPLHF.

V gene TRBV19 combines with J gene TRBJ2-7; 7 nucleotides line up with TRBD1. This CDR3 comprises 15 residues. Trimming took 3 bases from V and 3 from J; bases not matched to a gene: 8. CDR1 and CDR2 (germline): LNHDA, SQIVND (reference sequence). The CDR3 DNA sequence: TGTGCCAGTAGTATCGGTTCGGGACAGATCTACGAGCAGTACTTC. Translated: CASSIGSGQIYEQYF.

This clonotype was seen repeatedly, ten times or more. This chain connects TRBV3-1 to TRBJ2-1; 10 positions match TRBD2. The germline V gene encodes CDR1 LGHDT and CDR2 YNNKEL (reference sequence). CDR3 length: 14 amino acids. V trimming: 4 bases; J trimming: 13 bases; junction bases outside the gene matches: 10. Here the CDR3 reads CASSRPSSGGVQFF. The CDR3 nucleotides are TGTGCCAGCAGCCGCCCCTCTAGCGGGGGCGTCCAGTTCTTC.

Ten or more counts support this clonotype. This sequence joins TRBV29-1 and TRBJ2-5; D perhaps matches TRBD1 (5 bases). V was trimmed by 3 bases and J by 1 base, leaving 9 bases between them. Germline V lookup: CDR1 SQVTM, CDR2 ANQGSEA. The CDR3 length is 13 residues. The CDR3 nucleotides read TGCAGCGTTGACGGTGGGGCCCAAGAGACCCAGTACTTC. Its protein product is CSVDGGAQETQYF.